A selection of T cell receptor beta chains follows, all from one sample in a study of CD8 T cells in Susac syndrome. TCRdb reprocessed the immunoSEQ multiplex PCR reads via MiXCR and lists one record per CDR3 protein. Of over 350,000 distinct CDR3 sequences detected, approximately 89% appear once; the ten largest clones hold 0.12%. Sequencing was performed on CD8+ T cells from PBMCs. These receptors were obtained from a human donor with multiple sclerosis. Each CDR3 is given with its conserved first and last residue. The D gene is left open where the match is weak. Only some rows state a clone size, as once, few, many or a class for expanded clones.

V	D	J	size	CDR3	DNA
TRBV5-6	NA	TRBJ1-1	NA	CASSLVTSILNTEAFF	TGTGCCAGCAGCTTGGTCACCTCCATCCTGAACACTGAAGCTTTCTTT
TRBV12-3/TRBV12-4	TRBD1	TRBJ2-1	few	CASSPGQGWNEQFF	TGTGCCAGCAGTCCCGGACAGGGGTGGAATGAGCAGTTCTTC
TRBV6-5	NA	TRBJ1-5	NA	CASSSSGGGGAGNQPQHF	TGTGCCAGCAGTTCGTCCGGGGGCGGGGGCGCCGGGAATCAGCCCCAGCATTTT
TRBV12-3/TRBV12-4	TRBD2	TRBJ2-3	NA	CASSLFASGSTDTQYF	TGTGCCAGCAGTTTATTTGCTAGCGGAAGCACAGATACGCAGTATTTT
TRBV19	TRBD1	TRBJ2-7	NA	CASSMMWTGGDEQYF	TGTGCCAGTAGTATGATGTGGACAGGAGGCGACGAGCAGTACTTC
TRBV12-3/TRBV12-4	TRBD1	TRBJ1-2	NA	CASSPGQENYGYTF	TGTGCCAGCAGTCCGGGACAGGAGAACTATGGCTACACCTTC
TRBV24-1	TRBD1	TRBJ2-5	NA	CATSDSGTGGGETQYF	TGTGCCACCAGTGATTCCGGGACAGGGGGCGGAGAGACCCAGTACTTC
TRBV10-3	TRBD1	TRBJ2-3	NA	CAISDDRGGTDTQYF	TGTGCCATCAGTGACGACAGGGGAGGAACAGATACGCAGTATTTT
TRBV4-2	TRBD2	TRBJ2-1	NA	CASSQTPSGGYNEQFF	TGTGCCAGCAGCCAGACCCCTAGCGGGGGCTACAATGAGCAGTTCTTC
TRBV5-8	NA	TRBJ2-3	NA	CASSFYAGITDTQYF	TGTGCCAGCAGCTTTTATGCGGGGATCACAGATACGCAGTATTTT
TRBV28	TRBD1	TRBJ1-1	NA	CASSNRDRGHTEAFF	TGTGCCAGCAGTAACCGGGACAGGGGGCATACTGAAGCTTTCTTT
TRBV5-4	NA	TRBJ1-1	NA	CASTEGGDTEAFF	TGTGCCAGCACCGAGGGGGGGGACACTGAAGCTTTCTTT
TRBV19	TRBD1	TRBJ2-4	NA	CASSTGQGAKNIQYF	TGTGCCAGTAGTACGGGACAGGGAGCCAAAAACATTCAGTACTTC
TRBV27	NA	TRBJ2-1	NA	CASSLAAGDIYNEQFF	TGTGCCAGCAGTTTAGCGGCTGGGGATATCTACAATGAGCAGTTCTTC
TRBV19	NA	TRBJ1-5	NA	CASSIDRNGFSNQPQHF	TGTGCCAGTAGTATAGATCGCAATGGTTTTAGCAATCAGCCCCAGCATTTT
TRBV7-9	NA	TRBJ1-2	once	CASSAGTPLIWGYTF	TGTGCCAGCAGCGCCGGGACACCTCTCATTTGGGGCTACACCTTC
TRBV7-3	TRBD2	TRBJ2-1	few	CASSLTHSGRALNEQFF	TGTGCCAGCAGCTTAACCCACAGCGGGAGGGCCCTCAATGAGCAGTTCTTC
TRBV27	NA	TRBJ2-7	NA	CASSYSLFYEQYF	TGTGCCAGCAGCTACTCCCTTTTCTACGAGCAGTACTTC
TRBV6-1	TRBD1	TRBJ2-1	NA	CASSGPGTGEVNEQFF	TGTGCCAGCAGTGGACCAGGGACAGGGGAGGTCAATGAGCAGTTCTTC
TRBV27	NA	TRBJ2-7	NA	CASSWDRAYYEQYF	TGTGCCAGCAGTTGGGATCGGGCCTACTACGAGCAGTACTTC
TRBV20-1	TRBD2	TRBJ2-5	once	CSARDWGTSGTQETQYF	TGCAGTGCTAGAGATTGGGGCACTAGCGGTACCCAAGAGACCCAGTACTTC
TRBV9	TRBD2	TRBJ2-3	NA	CASSVGTSGNTDTQYF	TGTGCCAGCAGCGTAGGGACTAGCGGGAACACAGATACGCAGTATTTT
TRBV7-2	NA	TRBJ2-2	NA	CASSLEATGELFF	TGTGCCAGCAGCTTAGAGGCCACCGGGGAGCTGTTTTTT
TRBV7-9	NA	TRBJ2-3	NA	CASSSAPQTLHTDTQYF	TGTGCCAGCAGCTCCGCCCCCCAGACTCTCCACACAGATACGCAGTATTTT
TRBV27	NA	TRBJ1-1	NA	CASSTTMDSEAFF	TGTGCCAGCAGTACTACGATGGATTCTGAAGCTTTCTTT
TRBV28	TRBD2	TRBJ2-1	NA	CATTSHGLAVPYNEQFF	TGTGCCACAACATCCCACGGACTAGCGGTCCCCTACAATGAGCAGTTCTTC
TRBV19	NA	TRBJ1-1	few	CASSSTKTGMNTEAFF	TGTGCCAGTAGTTCCACTAAAACTGGTATGAACACTGAAGCTTTCTTT
TRBV2	NA	TRBJ2-1	NA	CASSHRQESSYNEQFF	TGTGCCAGCAGCCACAGACAGGAGAGCTCCTACAATGAGCAGTTCTTC
TRBV27	TRBD1	TRBJ1-6	NA	CASSLGTEAPLHF	TGTGCCAGCAGTTTGGGGACAGAAGCACCCCTCCACTTT
TRBV6-5	NA	TRBJ1-4	NA	CASSYTALVSLNEKLFF	TGTGCCAGCAGTTACACGGCCTTAGTGAGTCTAAATGAAAAACTGTTTTTT
TRBV30	TRBD2	TRBJ2-3	NA	CAWSEIGGGHADTQYF	TGTGCCTGGAGCGAGATTGGCGGGGGGCACGCAGATACGCAGTATTTT
TRBV5-4	NA	TRBJ1-1	NA	CASSSAGEGEAFF	TGTGCCAGCAGCTCGGCAGGGGAGGGTGAAGCTTTCTTT
TRBV2	NA	TRBJ2-7	NA	CASITEHEQYF	TGTGCCAGCATCACAGAGCACGAGCAGTACTTC